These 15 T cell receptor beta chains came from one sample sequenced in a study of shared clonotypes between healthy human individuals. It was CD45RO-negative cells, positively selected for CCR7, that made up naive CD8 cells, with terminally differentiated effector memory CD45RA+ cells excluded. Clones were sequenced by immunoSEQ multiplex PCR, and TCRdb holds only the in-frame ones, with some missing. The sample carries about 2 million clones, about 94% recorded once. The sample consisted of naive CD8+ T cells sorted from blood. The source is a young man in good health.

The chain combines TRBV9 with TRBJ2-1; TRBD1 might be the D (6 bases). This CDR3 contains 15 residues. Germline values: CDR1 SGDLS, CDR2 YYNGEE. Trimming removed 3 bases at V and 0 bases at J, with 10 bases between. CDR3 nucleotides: TGTGCCAGCAGCGCCCAGGGGAGCTCCTACAATGAGCAGTTCTTC. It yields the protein CASSAQGSSYNEQFF. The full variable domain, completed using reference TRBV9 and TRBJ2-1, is DSGVTQTPKHLITATGQRVTLRCSPRSGDLSVYWYQQSLDQGLQFLIQYYNGEERAKGNILERFSAQQFPDLHSELNLSSLELGDSALYFCASSAQGSSYNEQFFGPGTRLTVL.

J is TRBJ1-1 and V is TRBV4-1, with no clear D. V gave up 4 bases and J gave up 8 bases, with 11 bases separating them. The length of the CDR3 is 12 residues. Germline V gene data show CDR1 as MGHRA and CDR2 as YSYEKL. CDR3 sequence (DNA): TGCGCCAGCAGCCCCGGCAGAACCGAAGCTTTCTTT. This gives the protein CASSPGRTEAFF.

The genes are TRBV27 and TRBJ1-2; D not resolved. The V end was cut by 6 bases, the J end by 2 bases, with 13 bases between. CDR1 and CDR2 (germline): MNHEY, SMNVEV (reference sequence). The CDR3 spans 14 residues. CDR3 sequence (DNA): TGTGCCAGCAGCCCTCTGTGGGCCAACTATGGCTACACCTTC. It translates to CASSPLWANYGYTF.

The CDR3 is CASSQYFNTGELFF. The CDR3 DNA reads as TGCGCCAGCAGCCAATACTTCAACACCGGGGAGCTGTTTTTT. The gene calls are TRBV4-3 and TRBJ2-2; no clear D gene. The CDR3 sequence is 14 residues long. The V end lost 2 bases, the J end lost 2 bases, and 6 bases lay between the germline ends. The germline CDR1 and CDR2 sequences are LGHNA and YSLEER.

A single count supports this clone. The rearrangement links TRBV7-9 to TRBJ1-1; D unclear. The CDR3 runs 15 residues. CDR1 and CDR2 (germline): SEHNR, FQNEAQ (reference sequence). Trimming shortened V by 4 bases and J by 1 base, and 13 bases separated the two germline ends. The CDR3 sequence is CASSSYSGENTEAFF. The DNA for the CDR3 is TGTGCCAGCAGCTCCTACAGCGGGGAGAACACTGAAGCTTTCTTT.

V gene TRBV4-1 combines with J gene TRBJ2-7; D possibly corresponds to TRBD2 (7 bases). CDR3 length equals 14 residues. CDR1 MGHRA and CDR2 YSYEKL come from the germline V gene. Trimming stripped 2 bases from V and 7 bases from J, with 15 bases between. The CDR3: CASSQLQQGGEQYF. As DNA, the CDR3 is TGCGCCAGCAGCCAACTCCAACAGGGAGGGGAGCAGTACTTC.

The CDR3 nucleotides are TGCGCCAGCAGCGGGACTGGGAGGTCGGATACGCAGTATTTT. This encodes CASSGTGRSDTQYF. This sequence joins TRBV4-3 and TRBJ2-3, with a possible D match to TRBD2 (6 bases). Trimming took off 5 bases at V and 6 bases at J, with 15 bases between the two ends. Germline CDR1 is LGHNA and CDR2 is YSLEER. This CDR3 is built from 14 residues.

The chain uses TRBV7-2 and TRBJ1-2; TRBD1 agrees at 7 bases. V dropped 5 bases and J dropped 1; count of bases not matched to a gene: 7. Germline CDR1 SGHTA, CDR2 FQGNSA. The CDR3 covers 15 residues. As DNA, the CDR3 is TGTGCCAGCAGCGAGGGGGCATATTTTAACTATGGCTACACCTTC. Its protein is CASSEGAYFNYGYTF.

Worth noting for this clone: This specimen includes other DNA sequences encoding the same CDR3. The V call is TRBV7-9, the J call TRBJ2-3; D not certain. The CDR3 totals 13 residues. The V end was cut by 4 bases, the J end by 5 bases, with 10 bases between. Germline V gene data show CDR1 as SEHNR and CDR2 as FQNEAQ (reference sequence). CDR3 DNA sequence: TGTGCCAGCAGCTCAGCCTTGGGAGATACGCAGTATTTT. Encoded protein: CASSSALGDTQYF.

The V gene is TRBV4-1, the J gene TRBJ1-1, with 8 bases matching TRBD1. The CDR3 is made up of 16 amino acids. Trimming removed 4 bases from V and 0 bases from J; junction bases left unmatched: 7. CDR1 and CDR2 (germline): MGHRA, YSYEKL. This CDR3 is CASSPSTGALNTEAFF. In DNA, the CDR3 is TGCGCCAGCAGCCCTTCGACAGGGGCCTTGAACACTGAAGCTTTCTTT.

In DNA, the CDR3 is TGTGCCAGCAGCTTAGGATTCTCGGATACGCAGTATTTT. This translates into CASSLGFSDTQYF. The chain couples TRBV7-6 to TRBJ2-3; no clear D. Germline CDR1 reads SGHVS; CDR2 reads FNYEAQ. Trimming removed 1 base at V and 6 bases at J, with 8 bases between. The CDR3 runs 13 residues.

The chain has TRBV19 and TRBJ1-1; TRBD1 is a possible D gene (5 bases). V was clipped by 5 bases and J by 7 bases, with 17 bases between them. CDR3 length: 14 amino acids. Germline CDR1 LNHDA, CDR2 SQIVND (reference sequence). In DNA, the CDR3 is TGTGCCAGTAGTCCCGACAGTACGGCAGGTGAAGCTTTCTTT. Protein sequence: CASSPDSTAGEAFF. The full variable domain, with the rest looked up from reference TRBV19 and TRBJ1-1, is DGGITQSPKYLFRKEGQNVTLSCEQNLNHDAMYWYRQDPGQGLRLIYYSQIVNDFQKGDIAEGYSVSREKKESFPLTVTSAQKNPTAFYLCASSPDSTAGEAFFGQGTRLTVV.

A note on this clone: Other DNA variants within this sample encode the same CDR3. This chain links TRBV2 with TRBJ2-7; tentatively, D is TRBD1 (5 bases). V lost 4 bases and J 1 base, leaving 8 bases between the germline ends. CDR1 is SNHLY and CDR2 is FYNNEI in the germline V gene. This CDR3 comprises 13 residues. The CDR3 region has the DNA TGTGCCAGCAGTGGCAGGGATTCCTACGAGCAGTACTTC. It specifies CASSGRDSYEQYF.

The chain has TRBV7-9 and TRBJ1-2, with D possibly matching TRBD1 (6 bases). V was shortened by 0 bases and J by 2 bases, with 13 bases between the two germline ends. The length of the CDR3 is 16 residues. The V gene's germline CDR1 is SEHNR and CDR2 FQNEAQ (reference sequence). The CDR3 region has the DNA TGTGCCAGCAGCTTAGCGTCGGGGGGCGCAAACTATGGCTACACCTTC. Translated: CASSLASGGANYGYTF.

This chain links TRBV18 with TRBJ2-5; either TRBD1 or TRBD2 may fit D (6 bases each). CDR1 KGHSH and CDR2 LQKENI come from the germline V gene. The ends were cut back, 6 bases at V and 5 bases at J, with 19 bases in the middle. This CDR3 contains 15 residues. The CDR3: CASSPLSQGGETQYF. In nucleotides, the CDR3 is TGTGCCAGCTCCCCGCTGTCACAGGGAGGCGAGACCCAGTACTTC.